The 20 T cell receptor beta chains reported below all come from one sample, sequenced in a study of T cell clonality in common variable immunodeficiency. The method was immunoSEQ multiplex PCR; TCRdb's version includes in-frame clones alone and lacks a portion of them. Recorded here are tens of thousands of clones, with no singletons, and the ten leading clones hold approximately 2%. Sequencing used peripheral blood mononuclear cells. The source of these receptors is a person aged 18 to 75 in good health.

This clone occurred many times. The read gets to within 3 residues of the CDR3 end, and the germline J gene fills in the rest. The rearrangement uses TRBV10-3 and TRBJ1-2; the D is unclear. Trimming took 2 bases from V and 4 from J, leaving 5 bases between them. The germline gives CDR1 ENHRY, CDR2 SYGVKD. The length of the CDR3 is 12 residues. The DNA read from the CDR3 is TGTGCCATCAGTGAGGGCACCTATGGC. Its protein is CAISEGTYG. The complete CDR3 protein is CAISEGTYGYTF.

This clone was found many times. The read ends 3 residues before the CDR3 terminus; that terminus is restored from the germline J gene. This chain joins TRBV20-1 and TRBJ1-5; D is perhaps TRBD1 (5 bases). Germline V CDR1 and CDR2: DFQATT, SNEGSKA (reference sequence). The CDR3 consists of 12 residues. CDR3 DNA (partial): TGCAGGCCCAGGGCTAGCAATCAGCCC. It specifies CRPRASNQP. The CDR3, in full, reads CRPRASNQPQHF.

Ten or more counts support this clone. The CDR3 end lies 3 residues beyond the end of the read and is filled in from the germline J gene. The V gene is TRBV19, the J gene TRBJ2-1, with no clear D. V lost 4 bases and J 0 bases, leaving 10 bases between the germline ends. The germline CDR1 and CDR2 sequences are LNHDA and SQIVND (reference sequence). This CDR3 comprises 15 residues. CDR3 DNA (partial): TGTGCCAGTAGTACCGGTTCTAGCTCCTACAATGAG. Encoded protein: CASSTGSSSYNE. The whole CDR3 protein reads CASSTGSSSYNEQFF.

This clone was recorded at least ten times. The read ends 3 residues shy of where the CDR3 ends; the end is completed using the germline J gene. This sequence joins TRBV12-3 or TRBV12-4 and TRBJ1-1; 10 bases match TRBD1. CDR3 length: 14 residues. The part of the CDR3 DNA that was read is TGTGCGATTAGACAGGGGGCGGGTAACACTGAA. Amino acid sequence: CAIRQGAGNTE. The whole CDR3 reads CAIRQGAGNTEAFF.

Many counts were recorded for this clone. Read sequence stops 3 residues before the CDR3 end, and the germline J gene provides the missing end. The chain links TRBV20-1 to TRBJ1-1, with 10 bases lining up with TRBD1. Germline loops: CDR1 DFQATT, CDR2 SNEGSKA (reference sequence). After removal of 6 bases from V and 5 bases from J, the junction contained 12 bases not matched to a gene. The CDR3 has 15 amino acids. The covered CDR3 bases are TGCAGTGCCGGCCCCCGACAGGGGGCTGGGACTGAA. Translated, it gives CSAGPRQGAGTE. The full CDR3 protein is CSAGPRQGAGTEAFF.

This clone occurred many times. The read is 3 residues too short to cover the CDR3 end, so that end is filled in from the germline J gene. The V call is TRBV19, the J call TRBJ2-5; TRBD2 matches 7 bases. J gave up 5 bases and V 4 bases, and 4 bases lay outside the gene matches. CDR3 length equals 13 residues. Germline CDR1 is LNHDA and CDR2 is SQIVND (reference sequence). CDR3 DNA, as far as it was read: TGTGCCAGTAGTACGACTAGCTGGGAGACC. Its protein is CASSTTSWET. The complete CDR3 sequence is CASSTTSWETQYF.

This clone occurred many times. The CDR3 end falls 3 residues outside the read, so it is completed with the germline J gene. V and J are TRBV5-1 and TRBJ2-5; 8 positions match TRBD1. The CDR3 consists of 13 residues. V shed 3 bases and J 5 bases; nucleotides not matched to a gene: 3. CDR1 and CDR2 from the germline V gene are SGHRS and YFSETQ. The CDR3 bases that were read are TGCGCCAGCAGCTCAGGGGGCAGGGAGACC. Translated, it gives CASSSGGRET. The complete CDR3 protein is CASSSGGRETQYF.

This clone was counted between two and nine times. The read finishes 3 residues shy of the CDR3 end, and the germline J gene is used to complete it. The rearrangement uses TRBV19 and TRBJ1-5, with TRBD1 as a possible D gene (5 bases). CDR3 size: 15 residues. From germline, CDR1 is LNHDA and CDR2 SQIVND (reference sequence). Between the trimmed V and J ends, which lost 3 bases and 2 bases, there was a span of 11 bases. The sequenced part of the CDR3 DNA is TGTGCCAGTAGTATTAAGGGGTTGGGCAATCAGCCC. Translated: CASSIKGLGNQP. The full-length CDR3 reads as CASSIKGLGNQPQHF. The whole variable domain, filled in from reference TRBV19 and TRBJ1-5, reads DGGITQSPKYLFRKEGQNVTLSCEQNLNHDAMYWYRQDPGQGLRLIYYSQIVNDFQKGDIAEGYSVSREKKESFPLTVTSAQKNPTAFYLCASSIKGLGNQPQHFGDGTRLSIL.

The sample holds a few counts of this clone. The read halts 3 residues ahead of the CDR3 end, with the missing end drawn from the germline J gene. The gene calls are TRBV20-1 and TRBJ2-3, with 9 positions matching TRBD1. Germline lookup yields CDR1 DFQATT and CDR2 SNEGSKA (reference sequence). The CDR3 is made up of 14 amino acids. The part of the CDR3 DNA that was read is TGCAGTGCCCTTGACAGGGGGATGAATCAGCCG. Translation: CSALDRGMNQP. The full-length CDR3 reads as CSALDRGMNQPQYF.

At least ten counts were recorded for this clone. The CDR3 end is not reached by the read, which stops 3 residues before it; the germline J gene fills it in. The genes are TRBV20-1 and TRBJ2-2, with 10 bases that match TRBD2. This CDR3 spans 15 amino acids. In germline, CDR1 is DFQATT, CDR2 SNEGSKA (reference sequence). The V gene end was trimmed by 6 bases and the J gene end by 5 bases; junction bases not matched to a gene: 9. The covered CDR3 bases are TGCAGTGCCGCAAAAGCGGGAGGGAAGACCGGGGAG. Its translation: CSAAKAGGKTGE. In full, the CDR3 reads CSAAKAGGKTGELFF.

Many counts were recorded for this clone. Read coverage stops 3 residues before the CDR3 terminus; the germline J gene supplies the remainder. The chain joins TRBV6-2 or TRBV6-3 to TRBJ2-7, with D maybe TRBD2 (6 bases). V dropped 0 bases and J dropped 5 bases, with 14 bases sitting between them. The length of the CDR3 is 15 residues. The germline V gene has CDR1 MNHEY and CDR2 SVGEGT. CDR3 bases read: TGTGCCAGCAGTTACTCGGGGGGAACTAGTCACGAG. It translates to CASSYSGGTSHE. The whole CDR3 reads CASSYSGGTSHEQYF.

Only a few counts were recorded for this clone. The read stops 3 residues short of the end of the CDR3; the missing end is completed from the germline J gene. The chain combines TRBV30 with TRBJ1-5; the D gene is possibly TRBD1 (5 bases). The CDR3 length is 15 residues. Germline V gene lookup returns CDR1 GTSNPN and CDR2 SVGIG (reference sequence). V was trimmed by 2 bases and J by 0 bases, leaving 11 bases between them. CDR3 DNA, as far as it was read: TGTGCCTGGAGTCGAGGAGGGGATAGCAATCAGCCC. It translates to CAWSRGGDSNQP. The whole CDR3 reads CAWSRGGDSNQPQHF. The whole variable domain, filled in from reference TRBV30 and TRBJ1-5, reads SQTIHQWPATLVQPVGSPLSLECTVEGTSNPNLYWYRQAAGRGLQLLFYSVGIGQISSEVPQNLSASRPQDRQFILSSKKLLLSDSGFYLCAWSRGGDSNQPQHFGDGTRLSIL.

Ten or more counts support this clone. The sequence runs out 3 residues before the end of the CDR3; the remainder is reconstructed from the germline J gene. This sequence joins TRBV4-2 and TRBJ1-5, with D possibly matching TRBD1 (5 bases). Germline CDR1 is LGHNA and CDR2 is YNFKEQ. Trimming stripped 0 bases from V and 7 bases from J, with 10 bases between. The CDR3 length is 14 residues. The DNA read from the CDR3 is TGTGCCAGCAGCCAAGATGGCGGGGACCAGCCC. Translating it yields CASSQDGGDQP. The whole CDR3 sequence is CASSQDGGDQPQHF.

This clone was counted a few times. Coverage ceases 3 residues before the CDR3 finishes, and the germline J gene fills in the end. The chain combines TRBV11-2 with TRBJ2-7; 8 nucleotides line up with TRBD2. The CDR3 totals 15 residues. Trimming cost V 5 bases and J 4 bases; bases outside gene matches: 10. CDR1 is SGHAT, CDR2 FQNNGV, per germline. The covered CDR3 bases are TGTGCCAGCAGCCAAAATCCGGGACTAGGTTACGAG. It encodes CASSQNPGLGYE. The whole CDR3 reads CASSQNPGLGYEQYF.

This clone showed up many times. Coverage ceases 3 residues before the CDR3 finishes, and the germline J gene fills in the end. The chain carries TRBV9 and TRBJ1-6; 7 nucleotides line up with TRBD1. Germline values: CDR1 SGDLS, CDR2 YYNGEE. V shed 3 bases and J 10 bases; nucleotides not matched to a gene: 7. This CDR3 contains 14 residues. CDR3 residues: CASSDQTGRSPLHF. The part of the CDR3 DNA that was read is TGTGCCAGCAGCGATCAGACAGGGAGGTCACCC.

In its sample, this clone was seen many times. The CDR3 end is not reached by the read, which stops 3 residues before it; the germline J gene fills it in. The V and J genes are TRBV19 and TRBJ1-6; 8 bases fit TRBD1. This CDR3 spans 14 amino acids. Germline V gene data show CDR1 as LNHDA and CDR2 as SQIVND (reference sequence). Germline trimming cut 4 bases from V and 7 bases from J; bases unmatched to any gene: 3. The DNA read from the CDR3 is TGTGCCAGTAGTACGGACAGGGTAAATTCACCC. It yields the protein CASSTDRVNSP. The full CDR3 protein reads CASSTDRVNSPLHF.

This clone was picked up a small number of times. The CDR3 goes on 3 residues after the read ends, and that part is filled in from the germline J gene. The V call is TRBV11-3, the J call TRBJ2-2; possible D gene TRBD1, 5 bases. V was trimmed by 3 bases and J by 3 bases, leaving 8 bases between them. CDR1 is SGHNT and CDR2 is YENEEA in the germline V gene. The CDR3 covers 14 residues. The sequenced CDR3 bases are TGTGCCAGCAGCTTGCAGGGTTACACCGGGGAG. Translation gives CASSLQGYTGE. The entire CDR3 sequence reads CASSLQGYTGELFF.

This clone showed up many times. The read falls 3 residues short of the CDR3 end, and the missing part is taken from the germline J gene. V and J are TRBV5-1 and TRBJ2-5; 10 positions agree with TRBD2. Trimming removed 4 bases from V and 4 bases from J; junction bases left unmatched: 16. Germline V gene data show CDR1 as SGHRS and CDR2 as YFSETQ. The CDR3 has 18 amino acids. CDR3 sequence: CASSAGPSSSGRPETQYF. The sequenced CDR3 bases are TGCGCCAGCAGCGCTGGCCCCTCAAGTAGCGGGAGGCCAGAGACC.

This clone has ten or more counts. Coverage ceases 3 residues before the CDR3 finishes, and the germline J gene fills in the end. The rearrangement joins TRBV7-9 to TRBJ2-5; D remains unclear. Per germline, CDR1 SEHNR and CDR2 FQNEAQ (reference sequence). The CDR3 extends over 14 amino acids. The V end lost 2 bases, the J end lost 1 base, and 8 bases lay between the germline ends. Here the CDR3 reads CASSLKAVQETQYF. The CDR3 bases that were read are TGTGCCAGCAGCTTAAAGGCGGTCCAAGAGACC.

This clone was counted many times. The covered CDR3 bases are TGCAGTGCTGGGGACAGGGTAAATGAAAAA. As protein: CSAGDRVNEK. The complete CDR3 protein is CSAGDRVNEKLFF. The chain recombines TRBV20-1 with TRBJ1-4, with 9 bases aligning to TRBD1. The DNA ends 3 residues before the CDR3 does, and the rest of the CDR3 is filled in from the germline J gene. The CDR3 extends over 13 amino acids. Germline lookup yields CDR1 DFQATT and CDR2 SNEGSKA (reference sequence). Trimming at V came to 5 bases and at J to 5 bases, leaving 3 bases not matched to a gene.